Listed below are T cell receptor beta chains from one sample, sequenced in a study of human T cells and chemical hapten exposure. TCRdb redid the calling of the RACE reads with MiXCR, one entry per CDR3 protein. The profile shows approximately 90,000 distinct CDR3 sequences, approximately 13% of them singletons. The specimen comprised whole blood, sampled in connection with sensitization to the hapten diphenylcyclopropenone (DPC). These receptors were taken from a woman aged 40 to 50 with alopecia areata. Some clones in this sample may be carry-over from other donors' samples. The CDR3 runs from the conserved cysteine through the conserved F or W. Fields, in order: clone size, D gene, J gene, V gene, CDR3 DNA, CDR3 protein. A D gene is named only where the DNA matches it firmly. Only some rows state a clone size, as once, few, many or a class for expanded clones.

>few|NA|TRBJ2-2|TRBV14
TGTGCCAGCAGCGCCCAATACACCGGGGAGCTGTTTTTT
CASSAQYTGELFF
>many|TRBD2|TRBJ2-1|TRBV2
TGTGCCAGCAGTAACCAACTAGCGGCCCGCTACAATGAGCAGTTCTTC
CASSNQLAARYNEQFF
>NA|NA|TRBJ2-7|TRBV21-1
TGTGCCAGCAGCTACTTCAAGCGGCACCACGAGCAGTACTTC
CASSYFKRHHEQYF
>few|TRBD2|TRBJ2-7|TRBV9
TGTGCCAGCAGCCCCAGGACTAGCGGTGCCTACGAGCAGTACTTC
CASSPRTSGAYEQYF
>few|TRBD2|TRBJ2-5|TRBV10-3
TGTGCCATCAGCTCTCGGGGGCTAGCGGGAGTAGAGACCCAGTACTTC
CAISSRGLAGVETQYF
>NA|NA|TRBJ1-2|TRBV4-2
TGTGCCAGCAGCCAAGATATTTCCAGGGACTATGGCTACACCTTC
CASSQDISRDYGYTF
>many|NA|TRBJ2-7|TRBV10-3
TGTGCCATCAGTGAGTCGACCGTAGGCGGGACCCTTTACGAGCAGTACTTC
CAISESTVGGTLYEQYF
>few|TRBD1|TRBJ1-5|TRBV6-5
TGTGCCACCCGACAGGGGGGTTATCAGCCCCAGCATTTT
CATRQGGYQPQHF
>NA|NA|TRBJ2-7|TRBV6-2/TRBV6-3
TGTGCCAGCAGTTACACGGTCCGACCCTACGAGCAGTACTTC
CASSYTVRPYEQYF
>NA|NA|TRBJ2-5|TRBV19
TGTGCCAGTAGTACCCAACTGGGGAGAGGAGAGACCCAGTACTTC
CASSTQLGRGETQYF
>NA|NA|TRBJ1-2|TRBV5-1
TGCGCCAGCAGCCCGGAGGGGGGCGCCGGCTATGGCTACACCTTC
CASSPEGGAGYGYTF
>few|NA|TRBJ2-7|TRBV5-1
TGCGCCAGCAGGGAATCGTTCACGGACTCCTACGAGCAGTACTTC
CASRESFTDSYEQYF
>NA|TRBD1|TRBJ1-6|TRBV20-1
TGCAGAGCTACCTCAGGGGGCTATAATTCACCCCTCCACTTT
CRATSGGYNSPLHF
>NA|NA|TRBJ1-5|TRBV28
TGTGCCAGCAGTAAACGGGGGGAGCCCCAGCATTTT
CASSKRGEPQHF
>NA|NA|TRBJ2-5|TRBV14
TGTGCCAGCAGCCAAGCGAGGGATAGCGAAGAGACCCAGTACTTC
CASSQARDSEETQYF
>few|NA|TRBJ1-6|TRBV12-3/TRBV12-4
TGTGCCAGCACCGTGAATAGCTATAATTCACCCCTCCACTTT
CASTVNSYNSPLHF
>many|TRBD1|TRBJ1-4|TRBV27
TGTGCCAGCAGGGACAGGCCAACTAATGAAAAACTGTTTTTT
CASRDRPTNEKLFF
>few|TRBD1|TRBJ2-5|TRBV5-1
TGCGCCAGCAGCTTGGGACAGGGACGAGAGACCCAGTACTTC
CASSLGQGRETQYF
>many|NA|TRBJ2-5|TRBV29-1
TGCAGCTCCAACCGCCCGGGGCAGGGGGAGACCCAGTACTTC
CSSNRPGQGETQYF
>many|NA|TRBJ2-7|TRBV2
TGTGCCAGTGTTACACCAGCCGAGCAGTACTTC
CASVTPAEQYF
>few|TRBD1|TRBJ1-4|TRBV4-2
TGTGCCAGCAGCCAAGATTGGGGACAGGGTGGTGAAAAACTGTTTTTT
CASSQDWGQGGEKLFF
>few|NA|TRBJ2-2|TRBV28
TGTGCCATCCGGCCATCCTTGAACACCGGGGAGCTGTTTTTT
CAIRPSLNTGELFF
>NA|NA|TRBJ1-1|TRBV6-2/TRBV6-3
TGTGCCAGCAGTTACCCGACAGAGCTAATGAACACTGAAGCTTTCTTT
CASSYPTELMNTEAFF
>many|TRBD1|TRBJ2-1|TRBV6-2/TRBV6-3
TGTGCCAGCAGTTACTCGACCCAGGGGGCCAATGAGCAGTTCTTC
CASSYSTQGANEQFF
>NA|TRBD2|TRBJ2-7|TRBV11-2
TGTGCCAGCAGCTTCCGGACTAGCGGCCCCTACGAGCAGTACTTC
CASSFRTSGPYEQYF
>few|TRBD2|TRBJ2-2|TRBV7-8
TGTGCCAGCAGCTCCCGGCTAGCGGGGTCCACCGGGGAGCTGTTTTTT
CASSSRLAGSTGELFF
>few|TRBD2|TRBJ2-2|TRBV10-3
TGTGCCATTGCGGACGGTCTAGCGGGAGGCTTCACCGGGGAGCTGTTTTTT
CAIADGLAGGFTGELFF
>few|NA|TRBJ1-5|TRBV6-5
TGTGCCAGCAGGGCCGGCCAATTGAGACGCAATCAGCCCCAGCATTTT
CASRAGQLRRNQPQHF
>NA|TRBD1|TRBJ1-5|TRBV9
TGTGCCAGCAGCGAGACAGGGAACAATCAGCCCCAGCATTTT
CASSETGNNQPQHF
>many|TRBD2|TRBJ2-2|TRBV12-3/TRBV12-4
TGTGCCAGCAGAGCGGGAGACGTCGGGACCGGGGAGCTGTTTTTT
CASRAGDVGTGELFF
>few|NA|TRBJ2-7|TRBV11-2
TGTGCCAGCAGCTCCAGGCGAAACTACGAGCAGTACTTC
CASSSRRNYEQYF
>few|TRBD2|TRBJ2-7|TRBV29-1
TGCAGCGTGACTAGCGGAACCAACTACGAGCAGTACTTC
CSVTSGTNYEQYF
>NA|NA|TRBJ2-1|TRBV5-1
TGCGCCAGCAGCTTGGCGGGTCCCCCCAATGAGCAGTTCTTC
CASSLAGPPNEQFF
>few|NA|TRBJ1-1|TRBV27
TGTGCCAGCAGTTCCTCCCACGCGAACGGATACCCTGAAGCTTTCTTT
CASSSSHANGYPEAFF
>few|TRBD2|TRBJ2-7|TRBV6-6
TGTGCCAGCAGTTACGTGGGAGGGCCGGGTGAGCAGTACTTC
CASSYVGGPGEQYF
>many|TRBD1|TRBJ2-1|TRBV12-3/TRBV12-4
TGTGCCAGCACCCCGACAGGGGAGGTGAATGAGCAGTTCTTC
CASTPTGEVNEQFF
>few|NA|TRBJ2-5|TRBV28
TGTGCCAGCAGCGCTACTAGATTGGAGACAGACCGACGAGAGACCCAGTACTTC
CASSATRLETDRRETQYF